The 15 T cell receptor beta chains below were found in one sample sequenced in a study of T cell repertoires in cytomegalovirus infection (dated by TCRdb to 2018 to 2020). The sequencing machine was an Illumina HiSeq 1500. In-frame beta chains were kept once TCRdb had trimmed the public reads at Q25 with fastp and called clones with MiXCR. Every distinct CDR3 protein forms one entry, paired with its most common genes and DNA. The sample table lists around 300,000 distinct CDR3 sequences, 25% of them with a count of one. The ten largest make up approximately 13% of the sample. Source material: PBMCs. These receptors originate from a human donor in good health (CMV status not recorded). Some clones in this sample may be carry-over from other donors' samples.

This clonotype was observed at least ten times. The chain joins TRBV6-2 or TRBV6-3 to TRBJ1-5; perhaps TRBD1 as D (6 bases). Trimming took off 6 bases at V and 8 bases at J, with 11 bases between the two ends. Per the germline V gene, CDR1 is MNHEY and CDR2 is SVGEGT. The CDR3 totals 12 residues. The CDR3 sequence: CASRTGSEPQHF. CDR3 sequence (DNA): TGTGCCAGCAGGACAGGCTCCGAGCCCCAGCATTTT.

The table lists this clonotype with many counts. The chain uses TRBV20-1 and TRBJ2-3, with 9 bases that match TRBD1. The length of the CDR3 is 15 residues. Germline V gene data show CDR1 as DFQATT and CDR2 as SNEGSKA (reference sequence). V lost 6 bases and J lost 2; bases outside the gene matches: 9. CDR3 sequence (DNA): TGCAGTGCACAAGCCGGGACAGGGACCACAGATACGCAGTATTTT. This translates into CSAQAGTGTTDTQYF.

This clonotype came up a few times. V is TRBV2 and J is TRBJ2-3; 8 bases agree with TRBD2. Germline V gene lookup returns CDR1 SNHLY and CDR2 FYNNEI. V dropped 2 bases and J dropped 0; count of bases not matched to a gene: 4. The CDR3 consists of 16 residues. CDR3 region: CASSESRGGSTDTQYF. In nucleotides, the CDR3 is TGTGCCAGCAGTGAAAGTCGGGGGGGCAGCACAGATACGCAGTATTTT. Full variable domain (outside the CDR3, taken from reference TRBV2 and TRBJ2-3): EPEVTQTPSHQVTQMGQEVILRCVPISNHLYFYWYRQILGQKVEFLVSFYNNEISEKSEIFDDQFSVERPDGSNFTLKIRSTKLEDSAMYFCASSESRGGSTDTQYFGPGTRLTVL.

This clonotype was detected many times. The CDR3, as DNA: TGTGCCACCAGCAGAGATCGTAGCGGGGGTTGGGAGACCCAGTACTTC. This sequence encodes CATSRDRSGGWETQYF. The rearrangement joins TRBV15 to TRBJ2-5; 9 nucleotides match TRBD2. From germline, CDR1 is LNHNV and CDR2 YYDKDF (reference sequence). This CDR3 has 16 residues. Trimming cost V 0 bases and J 5 bases; bases outside gene matches: 7. The full variable domain, with the rest looked up from reference TRBV15 and TRBJ2-5, is DAMVIQNPRYQVTQFGKPVTLSCSQTLNHNVMYWYQQKSSQAPKLLFHYYDKDFNNEADTPDNFQSRRPNTSFCFLDIRSPGLGDTAMYLCATSRDRSGGWETQYFGPGTRLLVL.

V is TRBV12-3 or TRBV12-4 and J is TRBJ1-2; D call uncertain. Between the trimmed V and J ends, which lost 6 bases and 4 bases, there was a span of 12 bases. The CDR3 is 13 amino acids. DNA of the CDR3: TGTGCCAGCAGCTCCGGGCCGGGCTATGGCTACACCTTC. This codes for CASSSGPGYGYTF.

This clonotype occurred a few times. The chain employs TRBV7-2 and TRBJ1-3; unclear D gene. Trimming stripped 0 bases from V and 6 bases from J, with 9 bases between. Germline V gene data show CDR1 as SGHTA and CDR2 as FQGNSA. The CDR3 loop spans 14 amino acids. The CDR3, as DNA: TGTGCCAGCAGCTTAGCAGCCTTTGAAAACACCATATATTTT. Translated, it gives CASSLAAFENTIYF.

This clonotype was seen just once. Being one base from a much bigger clone, this may be a read error. This chain links TRBV7-6 with TRBJ2-1; 7 bases match TRBD1. Germline CDR1 SGHVS, CDR2 FNYEAQ. After removal of 0 bases from V and 4 bases from J, the junction contained 6 bases not matched to a gene. The CDR3 contains 16 residues. The CDR3 DNA sequence: TGTGCCAGCAGCTTAGCGCAGGGACAGAGGTACAATGAGCAGTTCTTC. It specifies CASSLAQGQRYNEQFF.

This clonotype was found a few times. The chain joins TRBV11-2 to TRBJ1-6, with a tentative D call TRBD1 (5 bases). This CDR3 comprises 15 residues. Trimming took 1 base from V and 6 from J, leaving 10 bases between them. From germline, CDR1 is SGHAT and CDR2 FQNNGV. The CDR3 coding sequence is TGTGCCAGCAGCTTAGCCAGGACACTTAATTCACCCCTCCACTTT. Its protein is CASSLARTLNSPLHF.

This clonotype was observed a few times. This chain joins TRBV19 and TRBJ2-5; unclear D gene. V was shortened by 3 bases and J by 5 bases, with 10 bases between the two germline ends. CDR1 and CDR2 from the germline V gene are LNHDA and SQIVND (reference sequence). The CDR3 totals 13 residues. CDR3 residues: CASSMGLVETQYF. The DNA of the CDR3 is TGTGCCAGTAGTATGGGTCTTGTTGAGACCCAGTACTTC.

The V call is TRBV19, the J call TRBJ2-7; 8 bases match TRBD1. The CDR3 has 14 residues. V was pared by 9 bases and J by 2 bases, with 9 bases of the junction left unmatched. Germline CDR1 LNHDA, CDR2 SQIVND (reference sequence). The CDR3 spells CASSRTGQTYEQYF. For the CDR3, the DNA is TGTGCCAGCTCAAGGACAGGGCAGACCTACGAGCAGTACTTC.

The chain combines TRBV28 with TRBJ2-3; D unclear. The CDR3 totals 12 residues. The V end was cut by 7 bases, the J end by 4 bases, with 9 bases between. Germline V gene lookup returns CDR1 MDHEN and CDR2 SYDVKM. The chain's CDR3 is CASKVASDTQYF. In DNA, the CDR3 is TGTGCCAGCAAGGTGGCTTCAGATACGCAGTATTTT.

This clonotype has a count of ten or more. V and J are TRBV12-3 or TRBV12-4 and TRBJ2-3; 8 bases fit TRBD2. The CDR3 runs 15 residues. V gave up 5 bases and J gave up 4 bases; unmatched junction bases: 8. The CDR3 DNA is TGTGCCAGCAGTCCTCGCGGGGGGAGTTCAGATACGCAGTATTTT. Translated, it gives CASSPRGGSSDTQYF.

The sample holds many counts of this clonotype. This chain links TRBV6-5 with TRBJ2-3; the D gene is possibly TRBD1 (6 bases). V lost 6 bases and J 3 bases, leaving 7 bases between the germline ends. From germline, CDR1 is MNHEY and CDR2 SVGAGI. There are 12 residues in the CDR3. DNA of the CDR3: TGTGCCAGCAGGAGGGGGACAGATACGCAGTATTTT. Its protein is CASRRGTDTQYF.

This clonotype has at least ten counts. The chain carries TRBV7-2 and TRBJ2-2, with D maybe TRBD2 (7 bases). With 3 bases removed from V and 7 bases from J, the gap between germline ends came to 15 bases. Germline values: CDR1 SGHTA, CDR2 FQGNSA. CDR3 length: 15 residues. The CDR3 loop reads CASSLYAGAGGELFF. DNA for the CDR3: TGTGCCAGCAGCTTGTATGCGGGGGCGGGCGGGGAGCTGTTTTTT.

The chain uses TRBV19 and TRBJ1-3; 9 bases align to TRBD1. Looked up from germline, CDR1 is LNHDA and CDR2 is SQIVND (reference sequence). This CDR3 region has 17 residues. The V gene end was trimmed by 5 bases and the J gene end by 0 bases; junction bases not matched to a gene: 8. This CDR3 reads CASSSWTGVVSGNTIYF. The CDR3 DNA reads as TGTGCCAGTAGTTCCTGGACAGGGGTCGTCTCTGGAAACACCATATATTTT.